This TCR beta chain was observed in a study of shared clonotypes between healthy human individuals. Naive CD8 cells comprised CD45RO-negative, CCR7-positively selected cells, excluding terminally differentiated effector memory CD45RA+ cells. Healthy HIV-negative adults without recent acute infections or vaccinations served as donors. Repertoires were generated with immunoSEQ multiplex PCR, while TCRdb's copy carries only in-frame clones and drops some. Of millions of clones in the sample, about 95% were seen once. Whole-study findings and limits: Generally, naive subsets (rather than memory subsets) showed larger estimated richness.

Trimming cost V 5 bases and J 3 bases; bases outside gene matches: 9. CDR1 and CDR2 from the germline V gene are SGHVS and FNYEAQ. CDR3 length: 16 residues. Comments on this clone: Its specificity is not known.

V gene TRBV7-6 combines with J gene TRBJ2-1; 8 bases match TRBD2. The material sequenced was naive CD8+ T cells sorted from blood. The sequence was collected from a man aged 18 to 29 in good health. CDR3 protein: CASSPEVLADYNEQFF. The CDR3 nucleotides are TGTGCCAGCAGCCCCGAGGTACTAGCGGACTACAATGAGCAGTTCTTC.